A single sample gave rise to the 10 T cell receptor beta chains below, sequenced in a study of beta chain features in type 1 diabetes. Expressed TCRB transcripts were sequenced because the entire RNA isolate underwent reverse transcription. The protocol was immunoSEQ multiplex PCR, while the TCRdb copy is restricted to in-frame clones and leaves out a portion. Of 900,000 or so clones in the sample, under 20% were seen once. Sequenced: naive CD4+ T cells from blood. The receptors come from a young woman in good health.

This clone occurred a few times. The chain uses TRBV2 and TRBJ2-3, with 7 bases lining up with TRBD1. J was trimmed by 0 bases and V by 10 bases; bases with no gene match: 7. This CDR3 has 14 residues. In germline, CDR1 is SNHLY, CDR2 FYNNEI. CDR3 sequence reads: CATDRQGSTDTQYF. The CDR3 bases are TGTGCCACCGACCGACAGGGTAGCACAGATACGCAGTATTTT.

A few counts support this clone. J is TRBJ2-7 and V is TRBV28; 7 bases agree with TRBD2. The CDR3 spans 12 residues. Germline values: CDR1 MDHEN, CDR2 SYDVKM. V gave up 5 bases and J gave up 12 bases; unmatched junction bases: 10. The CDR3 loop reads CASSTPSGGRYF. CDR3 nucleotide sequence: TGTGCCAGCAGTACTCCCTCGGGGGGTCGGTACTTC.

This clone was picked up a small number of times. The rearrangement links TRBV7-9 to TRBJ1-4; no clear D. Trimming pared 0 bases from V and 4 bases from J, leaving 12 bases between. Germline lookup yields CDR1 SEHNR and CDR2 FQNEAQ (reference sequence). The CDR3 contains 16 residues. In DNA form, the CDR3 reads TGTGCCAGCAGCTTAGCGGCAGGTCAAGTTAATGAAAAACTGTTTTTT. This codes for CASSLAAGQVNEKLFF.

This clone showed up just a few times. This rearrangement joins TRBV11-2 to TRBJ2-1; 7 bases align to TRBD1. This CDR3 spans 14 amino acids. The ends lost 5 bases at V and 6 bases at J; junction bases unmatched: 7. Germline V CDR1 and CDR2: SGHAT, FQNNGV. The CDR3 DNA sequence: TGTGCCAGCAGCACCCGACAGGGTGGCAATGAGCAGTTCTTC. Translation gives CASSTRQGGNEQFF.

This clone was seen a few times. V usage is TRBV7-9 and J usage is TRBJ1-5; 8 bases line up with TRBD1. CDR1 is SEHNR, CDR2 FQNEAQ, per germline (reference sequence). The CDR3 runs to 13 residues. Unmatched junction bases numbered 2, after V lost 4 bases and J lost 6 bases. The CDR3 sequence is CASSSGGGQPQHF. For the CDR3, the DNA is TGTGCCAGCAGCTCAGGGGGCGGTCAGCCCCAGCATTTT.

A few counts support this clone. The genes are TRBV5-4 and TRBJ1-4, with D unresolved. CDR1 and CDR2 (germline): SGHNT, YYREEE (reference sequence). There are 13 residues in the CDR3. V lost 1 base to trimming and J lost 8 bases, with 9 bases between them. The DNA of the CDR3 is TGTGCCAGCAGCTTGTTTCCTGGGGAAAAACTGTTTTTT. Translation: CASSLFPGEKLFF.

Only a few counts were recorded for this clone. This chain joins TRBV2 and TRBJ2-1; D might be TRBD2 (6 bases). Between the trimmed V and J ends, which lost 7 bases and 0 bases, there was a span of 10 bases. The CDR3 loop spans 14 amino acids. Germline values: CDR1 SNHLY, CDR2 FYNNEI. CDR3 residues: CASNGGVSYNEQFF. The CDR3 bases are TGTGCCAGCAACGGAGGGGTCTCCTACAATGAGCAGTTCTTC.

The CDR3 region is CASSFDGFQPQHF. The CDR3 nucleotides are TGTGCCAGCAGTTTCGACGGGTTTCAGCCCCAGCATTTT. The chain combines TRBV6-5 with TRBJ1-5; D is undetermined. Germline CDR1 reads MNHEY; CDR2 reads SVGAGI. Trimming pared 4 bases from V and 6 bases from J, leaving 10 bases between. The CDR3 runs to 13 residues.

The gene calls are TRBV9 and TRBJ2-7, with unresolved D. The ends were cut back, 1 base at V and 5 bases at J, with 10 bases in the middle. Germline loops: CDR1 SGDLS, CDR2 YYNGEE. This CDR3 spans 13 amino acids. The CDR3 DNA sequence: TGTGCCAGCAGCGTAAGCCCCGCTCACGAGCAGTACTTC. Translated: CASSVSPAHEQYF.

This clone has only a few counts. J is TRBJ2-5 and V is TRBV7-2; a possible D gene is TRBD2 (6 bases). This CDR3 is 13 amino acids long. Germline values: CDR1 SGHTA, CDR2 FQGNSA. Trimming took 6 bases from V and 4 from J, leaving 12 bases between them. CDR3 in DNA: TGTGCCAGCAGACAACCGGGACTAGAGACCCAGTACTTC. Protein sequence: CASRQPGLETQYF.